These 17 T cell receptor beta chains originate from one sample sequenced in a study of shared T cell receptors in the human thymus. TCRdb's copy holds only in-frame clones and misses some; the assay was immunoSEQ multiplex PCR. The data contain approximately 400,000 clones, 85% to 95% of them singletons. Sample: thymocytes. These receptors all stem from a human donor.

The chain joins TRBV7-9 to TRBJ2-5; D gene ambiguous. Germline assignment: CDR1 SEHNR and CDR2 FQNEAQ (reference sequence). The CDR3 totals 13 residues. V shed 1 base and J shed 2 bases, with 5 bases lying between them. The CDR3 protein is CASSLGPQETQYF. The CDR3 DNA reads TGTGCCAGCAGCTTAGGGCCACAAGAGACCCAGTACTTC.

This chain links TRBV28 with TRBJ2-7, with 10 bases that match TRBD1. The CDR3 is made up of 17 amino acids. The germline V gene encodes CDR1 MDHEN and CDR2 SYDVKM. V dropped 6 bases and J dropped 4; count of bases not matched to a gene: 15. CDR3: CASSRKPGTGESYEQYF. DNA for the CDR3: TGTGCCAGCAGCCGGAAACCTGGGACAGGGGAATCGTACGAGCAGTACTTC.

The J gene is TRBJ1-4, the V gene TRBV6-1, with D unresolved. Germline V gene data show CDR1 as MNHNS and CDR2 as SASEGT. This CDR3 has 12 residues. Trimming left V 1 base short and J 8 bases short, with 5 bases between. The CDR3 loop is CASSEDYEKLFF. The CDR3 DNA is TGTGCCAGCAGTGAAGACTACGAAAAACTGTTTTTT.

The chain recombines TRBV28 with TRBJ2-5, with TRBD1 matching 8 bases. Trimming cost V 4 bases and J 1 base; bases outside gene matches: 5. Looked up from germline, CDR1 is MDHEN and CDR2 is SYDVKM. This CDR3 contains 15 residues. CDR3 in amino acids: CASSWEGQGQETQYF. The DNA of the CDR3 is TGTGCCAGCAGTTGGGAAGGACAGGGCCAAGAGACCCAGTACTTC.

This chain connects TRBV7-6 to TRBJ2-7; tentatively, D is TRBD2 (7 bases). Deletions cut 2 bases from V and 5 bases from J, with 10 bases between. Germline-derived CDR1 and CDR2 are SGHVS and FNYEAQ. This CDR3 contains 13 residues. The CDR3 loop is CASSLRGADEQYF. The CDR3 bases are TGTGCCAGCAGCTTACGGGGGGCGGACGAGCAGTACTTC. Combining the CDR3 with reference TRBV7-6 and TRBJ2-7 gives the whole variable domain GAGVSQSPRYKVTKRGQDVALRCDPISGHVSLYWYRQALGQGPEFLTYFNYEAQQDKSGLPNDRFSAERPEGSISTLTIQRTEQRDSAMYRCASSLRGADEQYFGPGTRLTVT.

The V and J genes are TRBV5-5 and TRBJ2-5; 7 bases match TRBD2. V lost 7 bases, J lost 3 bases, and 6 bases stayed unmatched. The CDR3 length is 13 residues. Germline assignment: CDR1 SGHKS and CDR2 YYEKEE (reference sequence). CDR3 nucleotides: TGTGCCAGCCGAGCGGGAATCGAAGAGACCCAGTACTTC. Its protein product is CASRAGIEETQYF.

For this clone: In the same sample, other DNA sequences code for this CDR3. This rearrangement joins TRBV27 to TRBJ2-3; no clear D. The length of the CDR3 is 12 residues. V gave up 5 bases and J gave up 0 bases, with 3 bases separating them. The germline V gene encodes CDR1 MNHEY and CDR2 SMNVEV (reference sequence). Here the CDR3 reads CASSPSTDTQYF. For the CDR3, the DNA is TGTGCCAGCAGTCCCAGCACAGATACGCAGTATTTT.

The chain joins TRBV9 to TRBJ2-7; 10 bases are a match to TRBD2. Losses at the gene ends were 5 bases for V and 7 bases for J; bases not matched to a gene: 12. The germline V gene has CDR1 SGDLS and CDR2 YYNGEE. The CDR3 totals 15 residues. The CDR3: CASSRTRSGRKEQYF. The CDR3 nucleotides are TGTGCCAGCAGTCGAACTCGTAGCGGGAGGAAGGAGCAGTACTTC.

This chain connects TRBV5-1 to TRBJ2-3, with 7 bases lining up with TRBD1. J was trimmed by 4 bases and V by 4 bases; bases with no gene match: 12. Germline CDR1 and CDR2: SGHRS and YFSETQ. This CDR3 has 16 amino acids. Here the CDR3 reads CASSPNTGTVADTQYF. CDR3 sequence (DNA): TGCGCCAGCAGCCCCAATACCGGGACAGTGGCAGATACGCAGTATTTT.

The chain is built from TRBV15 and TRBJ2-1; the match to TRBD2 covers 9 bases. The J segment lost 4 bases and the V segment lost 2 bases, leaving 12 bases of the junction unmatched. Germline assignment: CDR1 LNHNV and CDR2 YYDKDF (reference sequence). The CDR3 has 18 residues. In DNA, the CDR3 is TGTGCCACCAGCAGATCCGCCGGGACTAGCAGAGTATACAATGAGCAGTTCTTC. Protein product: CATSRSAGTSRVYNEQFF.

The chain employs TRBV27 and TRBJ1-2, with no clear D. The V end was cut by 6 bases, the J end by 2 bases, with 10 bases between. The germline gives CDR1 MNHEY, CDR2 SMNVEV (reference sequence). CDR3 length: 13 amino acids. This chain's CDR3 is CASSDERNYGYTF. The CDR3 DNA sequence: TGTGCCAGCAGCGACGAGCGGAACTATGGCTACACCTTC.

This chain connects TRBV5-1 to TRBJ2-5, with 8 bases matching TRBD2. This CDR3 comprises 15 residues. Germline CDR1 reads SGHRS; CDR2 reads YFSETQ. Trimming at V came to 7 bases and at J to 0 bases, leaving 8 bases not matched to a gene. CDR3 amino acids: CASRRLARYQETQYF. The CDR3 nucleotides read TGCGCCAGCCGCAGACTAGCGCGTTACCAAGAGACCCAGTACTTC.

This clone was seen a single time. The chain joins TRBV14 to TRBJ2-7; tentatively, D is TRBD1 or TRBD2 (6 bases each). Germline CDR1 and CDR2: SGHDN and FVKESK. The CDR3 runs 16 residues. Trimming took off 0 bases at V and 9 bases at J, with 21 bases between the two ends. The CDR3 region has the DNA TGTGCCAGCAGCCAAGATCGGGCGACAGGAGGGCGCTGGCAGTACTTC. As protein: CASSQDRATGGRWQYF.

The chain carries TRBV14 and TRBJ2-7; TRBD1 matches 8 bases. The CDR3 extends over 17 amino acids. V dropped 4 bases and J dropped 4; count of bases not matched to a gene: 15. CDR1 SGHDN and CDR2 FVKESK come from the germline V gene. Here the CDR3 reads CASSPTLGGRGLYEQYF. The CDR3 region has the DNA TGTGCCAGCAGCCCCACTCTCGGTGGCAGGGGGCTTTACGAGCAGTACTTC.

In DNA, the CDR3 is TGCGCCAGCAGCCAAGGAGTGTCCGGGGAGCTGTTTTTT. Its translation: CASSQGVSGELFF. This chain joins TRBV4-3 and TRBJ2-2; the D is unclear. This CDR3 is built from 13 residues. Germline V CDR1 and CDR2: LGHNA, YSLEER. The V gene lost 1 base and the J gene lost 6 bases, with 6 bases spanning the gap.

The chain has TRBV28 and TRBJ1-5; the D gene is possibly TRBD1 (5 bases). The CDR3 sequence is 13 residues long. V was trimmed by 7 bases and J by 2 bases, leaving 9 bases between them. Looked up from germline, CDR1 is MDHEN and CDR2 is SYDVKM. The CDR3 nucleotides read TGTGCCAGCAAAGGGACCGGCAATCAGCCCCAGCATTTT. Its translation: CASKGTGNQPQHF.

The CDR3 DNA reads as TGTGCTATAGGCGCATATAGCAATCAGCCCCAGCATTTT. Protein: CAIGAYSNQPQHF. The chain combines TRBV27 with TRBJ1-5; no reliable D call. Germline assignment: CDR1 MNHEY and CDR2 SMNVEV (reference sequence). The CDR3 contains 13 residues.